The TCR beta chain described here comes from a study of blood T cell repertoires in COVID-19. Overall study: There were acute and convalescent COVID-19 samples, and they came from the United States, Italy and Spain. PBMCs, B-cell-depleted T cells, or T cells were the source of the cDNA or gDNA that made up the material.

Original processing methods: Nucleated cell counts were estimated from reference gene primer amplification. Assay: immunoSEQ multiplex PCR; the TCRdb copy retains only in-frame clones and omits some. V and J calls plus clone size are reproduced from that table; the DNA served to infer D and trimming. The sample consists of under 250,000 clones, about four fifths of them appearing once. The CDR3 sequence is 15 residues long. The ends lost 3 bases at V and 6 bases at J; junction bases unmatched: 5. Germline CDR1 LNHDA, CDR2 SQIVND (reference sequence). The TCR originated in an elderly man with acute or convalescent COVID-19. Sequencing input: peripheral blood. V usage is TRBV19 and J usage is TRBJ1-6; 7 bases align to TRBD1. CDR3 nucleotide sequence: TGTGCCAGTAGTATGGGACAGCCGGCTAATTCACCCCTCCACTTT. Translated, it gives CASSMGQPANSPLHF.